The sequence of this T cell receptor beta chain was determined in a study of blood T cell repertoires in COVID-19. V lost 8 bases and J 7 bases, leaving 29 bases between the germline ends. This CDR3 has 16 residues. CDR1 and CDR2 from the germline V gene are SQVTM and ANQGSEA. The data were produced by immunoSEQ multiplex PCR, yet TCRdb's version contains in-frame clones alone and is incomplete. Found here are about 360,000 clones, 80% to 90% of them singletons; the top ten hold 1% to 1.5%. The source material was PBMCs or T cells enriched from blood (not recorded which). This sequence originates from a man in his thirties or forties who had recovered from COVID-19. The V and J genes are TRBV29-1 and TRBJ2-5; D possibly corresponds to TRBD1 (5 bases). The CDR3 bases are TGCAGCCCTACGGGCAGGGATGGTCGTATGAAAGGGACCCAGTACTTC. Translating gives CSPTGRDGRMKGTQYF. The variable domain in full, completed from reference TRBV29-1 and TRBJ2-5, reads SAVISQKPSRDICQRGTSLTIQCQVDSQVTMMFWYRQQPGQSLTLIATANQGSEATYESGFVIDKFPISRPNLTFSTLTVSNMSPEDSSIYLCSPTGRDGRMKGTQYFGPGTRLLVL.